Listed here are 25 T cell receptor beta chains from one sample, sequenced in a study of spatial heterogeneity in lung cancer. TCRdb reprocessed the 5' RACE reads via MiXCR and lists one record per CDR3 protein. The data contain around 110,000 distinct CDR3 sequences, 10% to 15% of them singletons. Time point defined: blood at routine non-recurrence follow-up after resection. The study sequenced unsorted whole RNA from tumor, nontumor lung or frozen PBMC. The sample in question was PBMCs, obtained at follow-up. These receptor sequences come from a male donor with early-stage non-small cell lung cancer.

The CDR3 DNA reads TGTGCCACCGAGACCCCGCCCAATCAGCCCCAGCATTTT. Encoded protein: CATETPPNQPQHF. This chain links TRBV6-1 with TRBJ1-5; D not certain. The germline gives CDR1 MNHNS, CDR2 SASEGT. V gave up 10 bases and J gave up 3 bases, with 13 bases separating them. This CDR3 has 13 amino acids.

This chain joins TRBV7-9 and TRBJ1-1; a possible D gene is TRBD1 (5 bases). The CDR3 runs to 13 residues. The germline V gene has CDR1 SEHNR and CDR2 FQNEAQ (reference sequence). With 5 bases removed from V and 5 bases from J, the gap between germline ends came to 12 bases. Here the CDR3 DNA reads TGTGCCAGCAGCCTTGGGACCGATACTGAAGCTTTCTTT. Its protein product is CASSLGTDTEAFF.

This sequence joins TRBV24-1 and TRBJ1-2; tentative D call: TRBD1 (6 bases). Germline V CDR1 and CDR2: KGHDR, SFDVKD. The CDR3 runs 16 residues. V dropped 5 bases and J dropped 4 bases, with 19 bases sitting between them. The CDR3 nucleotides are TGTGCCACCAGTGTTTTTGGAGGACAGACGTTCTATGGCTACACCTTC. This translates into CATSVFGGQTFYGYTF.

This clonotype was counted many times. V is TRBV7-2 and J is TRBJ1-2; D is unclear. The ends were cut back, 0 bases at V and 4 bases at J, with 9 bases in the middle. The CDR3 is 14 residues long. Per germline, CDR1 SGHTA and CDR2 FQGNSA. CDR3 coding DNA: TGTGCCAGCAGCTTAGCTGCAGATTTCTATGGCTACACCTTC. Translation: CASSLAADFYGYTF.

This clonotype was observed a few times. J is TRBJ1-1 and V is TRBV5-1; D uncertain. V lost 0 bases, J lost 1 base, and 10 bases lay in between. Germline CDR1 and CDR2: SGHRS and YFSETQ. The CDR3 covers 15 residues. CDR3 sequence: CASSLDGRRNTEAFF. In nucleotides, the CDR3 is TGCGCCAGCAGCTTGGATGGGCGGCGGAACACTGAAGCTTTCTTT.

This clonotype was seen repeatedly, ten times or more. The rearrangement joins TRBV2 to TRBJ1-2, with D possibly TRBD1 on 5 matching bases. The CDR3 spans 12 residues. Trimming shortened V by 5 bases and J by 3 bases, and 7 bases separated the two germline ends. The germline CDR1 and CDR2 sequences are SNHLY and FYNNEI. In DNA form, the CDR3 reads TGTGCCAGCAGTTTGGGGGACTATGGCTACACCTTC. It specifies CASSLGDYGYTF. The full variable domain, with the rest looked up from reference TRBV2 and TRBJ1-2, is EPEVTQTPSHQVTQMGQEVILRCVPISNHLYFYWYRQILGQKVEFLVSFYNNEISEKSEIFDDQFSVERPDGSNFTLKIRSTKLEDSAMYFCASSLGDYGYTFGSGTRLTVV.

This sequence joins TRBV20-1 and TRBJ1-2; maybe TRBD1 (6 bases). V was shortened by 4 bases and J by 5 bases, with 20 bases between the two germline ends. CDR3 length: 15 residues. The germline CDR1 and CDR2 sequences are DFQATT and SNEGSKA (reference sequence). The CDR3 coding sequence is TGCAGTGCTATCCCGCCTACAGGGTCGGTTTATGGCTACACCTTC. Its protein is CSAIPPTGSVYGYTF.

This clonotype was counted many times. The chain joins TRBV24-1 to TRBJ2-7, with D perhaps matching TRBD1 (6 bases). The CDR3 is 15 amino acids. V was shortened by 3 bases and J by 2 bases, with 13 bases between the two germline ends. Germline V gives CDR1 KGHDR, CDR2 SFDVKD. The CDR3 DNA follows: TGTGCCACCAGTGATGGGGGCAGCAACGCCTACGAGCAGTACTTC. It specifies CATSDGGSNAYEQYF.

The sample holds many counts of this clonotype. The V call is TRBV28, the J call TRBJ2-7; 10 bases align to TRBD2. J gave up 6 bases and V 4 bases, and 12 bases lay outside the gene matches. The germline CDR1 and CDR2 sequences are MDHEN and SYDVKM. The CDR3 sequence is 16 residues long. The CDR3 coding sequence is TGTGCCAGCAGTTCCTTACTAGGAGCGGGGGGGCTCGAGCAGTACTTC. This translates into CASSSLLGAGGLEQYF.

Ten or more counts support this clonotype. This chain uses TRBV6-2 or TRBV6-3 with TRBJ2-1, with 11 bases that match TRBD1. This CDR3 has 16 amino acids. CDR1 is MNHEY and CDR2 is SVGEGT in the germline V gene. Trimming removed 2 bases from V and 7 bases from J; junction bases left unmatched: 7. CDR3 loop: CASSYTDRGRWNEQFF. The CDR3 DNA is TGTGCCAGCAGTTACACGGACAGGGGGCGATGGAATGAGCAGTTCTTC.

J is TRBJ1-1 and V is TRBV30; D may be TRBD1 (5 bases). Germline values: CDR1 GTSNPN, CDR2 SVGIG (reference sequence). CDR3 length: 14 amino acids. Trimming removed 3 bases at V and 1 base at J, with 12 bases between. This CDR3 is CAWSWGPRNTEAFF. In DNA form, the CDR3 reads TGTGCCTGGAGCTGGGGACCCAGGAACACTGAAGCTTTCTTT.

This clonotype was picked up a small number of times. This chain uses TRBV7-2 with TRBJ1-2, with D perhaps matching TRBD1 (5 bases). Per the germline V gene, CDR1 is SGHTA and CDR2 is FQGNSA. The CDR3 spans 15 residues. Trimming removed 1 base at V and 0 bases at J, with 9 bases between. In DNA form, the CDR3 reads TGTGCCAGCAGCTTAGGAAGGGGCGCTAACTATGGCTACACCTTC. Its protein product is CASSLGRGANYGYTF.

This chain connects TRBV6-2 or TRBV6-3 to TRBJ1-5; D may be TRBD1 (6 bases). V shed 6 bases and J shed 9 bases, with 18 bases lying between them. Germline lookup yields CDR1 MNHEY and CDR2 SVGEGT. The CDR3 length is 14 residues. The CDR3 here is CASSYIQGRVPQHF. CDR3 DNA: TGTGCCAGCAGCTACATACAGGGACGGGTGCCCCAGCATTTT.

This sequence joins TRBV11-2 and TRBJ2-5, with TRBD1 as a possible D gene (5 bases). The germline V gene encodes CDR1 SGHAT and CDR2 FQNNGV. Trimming took off 5 bases at V and 2 bases at J, with 15 bases between the two ends. The CDR3 has 15 amino acids. The CDR3 DNA follows: TGTGCCAGCAGCCAAATGGCAGGGTGGCAAGAGACCCAGTACTTC. Protein sequence: CASSQMAGWQETQYF.

This clonotype was counted between two and nine times. The chain recombines TRBV5-4 with TRBJ2-5, with 7 bases that match TRBD1. The V gene end was trimmed by 10 bases and the J gene end by 1 base; junction bases not matched to a gene: 7. Germline loops: CDR1 SGHNT, CDR2 YYREEE (reference sequence). The CDR3 is made up of 13 amino acids. Here the CDR3 DNA reads TGTGCCTTCCGGGCAGGGGGCCAAGAGACCCAGTACTTC. Translation: CAFRAGGQETQYF.

This clonotype was seen more than once but under ten times. V and J are TRBV4-2 and TRBJ2-3, with 10 bases lining up with TRBD1. In germline, CDR1 is LGHNA, CDR2 YNFKEQ. V trimming: 4 bases; J trimming: 2 bases; junction bases outside the gene matches: 6. This CDR3 has 16 residues. CDR3 DNA: TGTGCCAGCAGCCGGGGGACAGGGGATCTCACAGATACGCAGTATTTT. It translates to CASSRGTGDLTDTQYF.

This clonotype appeared many times. The rearrangement links TRBV6-2 or TRBV6-3 to TRBJ2-3, with TRBD2 identical over 14 bases. Germline CDR1 MNHEY, CDR2 SVGEGT. V lost 6 bases, J lost 2 bases, and 1 base stayed unmatched. The CDR3 consists of 15 residues. In DNA, the CDR3 is TGTGCCAGCAGGGGACTAGCGGGGGCCACAGATACGCAGTATTTT. This gives the protein CASRGLAGATDTQYF.

J is TRBJ2-7 and V is TRBV20-1, with a tentative D call TRBD2 (6 bases). From germline, CDR1 is DFQATT and CDR2 SNEGSKA (reference sequence). The CDR3 has 16 residues. Deletions cut 1 base from V and 2 bases from J, with 18 bases between. The CDR3 reads CSARASAGINAYEQYF. For the CDR3, the DNA is TGCAGTGCTAGAGCAAGTGCGGGGATAAATGCCTACGAGCAGTACTTC.

This chain joins TRBV29-1 and TRBJ1-1; D uncertain. Germline V gene lookup returns CDR1 SQVTM and CDR2 ANQGSEA. Trimming removed 4 bases from V and 0 bases from J, with 12 bases in between. This CDR3 spans 14 amino acids. CDR3 in amino acids: CSVVGSSLNTEAFF. DNA for the CDR3: TGCAGCGTTGTCGGAAGCTCCCTGAACACTGAAGCTTTCTTT.

The table lists this clonotype with many counts. This chain connects TRBV20-1 to TRBJ1-5, with 7 nucleotides matching TRBD1. The V and J ends lost 0 bases and 7 bases, in that order; junction bases with no gene match: 6. This CDR3 has 14 residues. Germline V CDR1 and CDR2: DFQATT, SNEGSKA (reference sequence). CDR3 bases: TGCAGTGCTAGAGAACCCAGGGGGGAACAGCCCCAGCATTTT. Translating it yields CSAREPRGEQPQHF.

V usage is TRBV5-1 and J usage is TRBJ1-5; no clear D. The CDR3 extends over 14 amino acids. Trimming shortened V by 4 bases and J by 0 bases, and 8 bases separated the two germline ends. Germline lookup yields CDR1 SGHRS and CDR2 YFSETQ. In DNA, the CDR3 is TGCGCCAGCAGCCCCGGAGATAGCAATCAGCCCCAGCATTTT. It translates to CASSPGDSNQPQHF.

This clonotype was counted many times. This chain joins TRBV12-3 or TRBV12-4 and TRBJ1-1; maybe TRBD1 (6 bases). The CDR3 is 13 amino acids. Trimming left V 8 bases short and J 1 base short, with 11 bases between. CDR3 sequence: CASSWTANTEAFF. The CDR3 coding sequence is TGTGCCAGCTCGTGGACAGCGAACACTGAAGCTTTCTTT.

The chain joins TRBV6-6 to TRBJ1-3, with D possibly being TRBD1 (6 bases). With 0 bases removed from V and 4 bases from J, the gap between germline ends came to 13 bases. The length of the CDR3 is 16 residues. Germline V gene lookup returns CDR1 MNHNY and CDR2 SVGAGI (reference sequence). The CDR3 DNA follows: TGTGCCAGCAGTTACTCAGGGGAAAGGGGGGGAAACACCATATATTTT. It yields the protein CASSYSGERGGNTIYF.

This clonotype was found many times. The chain carries TRBV7-2 and TRBJ2-2; D is unresolved. The germline V gene encodes CDR1 SGHTA and CDR2 FQGNSA. This CDR3 contains 14 residues. Trimming shortened V by 0 bases and J by 8 bases, and 10 bases separated the two germline ends. The CDR3 loop is CASSLAMRSGELFF. The CDR3 bases are TGTGCCAGCAGCTTAGCGATGCGGTCAGGGGAGCTGTTTTTT.

This clonotype has ten or more counts. The chain is built from TRBV4-1 and TRBJ1-4, with D hard to call. V dropped 0 bases and J dropped 8 bases, with 13 bases sitting between them. Germline values: CDR1 MGHRA, CDR2 YSYEKL. This CDR3 contains 15 residues. CDR3 nucleotides: TGCGCCAGCAGCCAAGATCCTACCATGGGCGAAAAACTGTTTTTT. This gives the protein CASSQDPTMGEKLFF.